This T cell receptor beta chain stems from a study of cytomegalovirus exposure and HLA in healthy donors. The germline V and J ends were trimmed by 1 base and 4 bases, with 22 bases remaining between them. Germline V gives CDR1 GTSNPN, CDR2 SVGIG (reference sequence). The CDR3 totals 17 residues. Both 60 Vbeta primers and 13 Jbeta primers went into the PCR. Clones were read by immunoSEQ multiplex PCR, and TCRdb kept only the in-frame ones, dropping some. Counted here are approximately 150,000 clones, 77% occurring once; the ten biggest clones make up approximately 1.5%. The clonotype was recovered from a woman aged 25 to 39 in good health and CMV-seropositive. The V gene is TRBV30, the J gene TRBJ2-5, with D tentatively TRBD2 (6 bases). The specimen was PBMCs. CDR3 region: CAWSEGQRATGVETQYF. The CDR3 DNA reads TGTGCCTGGAGTGAAGGTCAGCGGGCCACCGGCGTAGAGACCCAGTACTTC.